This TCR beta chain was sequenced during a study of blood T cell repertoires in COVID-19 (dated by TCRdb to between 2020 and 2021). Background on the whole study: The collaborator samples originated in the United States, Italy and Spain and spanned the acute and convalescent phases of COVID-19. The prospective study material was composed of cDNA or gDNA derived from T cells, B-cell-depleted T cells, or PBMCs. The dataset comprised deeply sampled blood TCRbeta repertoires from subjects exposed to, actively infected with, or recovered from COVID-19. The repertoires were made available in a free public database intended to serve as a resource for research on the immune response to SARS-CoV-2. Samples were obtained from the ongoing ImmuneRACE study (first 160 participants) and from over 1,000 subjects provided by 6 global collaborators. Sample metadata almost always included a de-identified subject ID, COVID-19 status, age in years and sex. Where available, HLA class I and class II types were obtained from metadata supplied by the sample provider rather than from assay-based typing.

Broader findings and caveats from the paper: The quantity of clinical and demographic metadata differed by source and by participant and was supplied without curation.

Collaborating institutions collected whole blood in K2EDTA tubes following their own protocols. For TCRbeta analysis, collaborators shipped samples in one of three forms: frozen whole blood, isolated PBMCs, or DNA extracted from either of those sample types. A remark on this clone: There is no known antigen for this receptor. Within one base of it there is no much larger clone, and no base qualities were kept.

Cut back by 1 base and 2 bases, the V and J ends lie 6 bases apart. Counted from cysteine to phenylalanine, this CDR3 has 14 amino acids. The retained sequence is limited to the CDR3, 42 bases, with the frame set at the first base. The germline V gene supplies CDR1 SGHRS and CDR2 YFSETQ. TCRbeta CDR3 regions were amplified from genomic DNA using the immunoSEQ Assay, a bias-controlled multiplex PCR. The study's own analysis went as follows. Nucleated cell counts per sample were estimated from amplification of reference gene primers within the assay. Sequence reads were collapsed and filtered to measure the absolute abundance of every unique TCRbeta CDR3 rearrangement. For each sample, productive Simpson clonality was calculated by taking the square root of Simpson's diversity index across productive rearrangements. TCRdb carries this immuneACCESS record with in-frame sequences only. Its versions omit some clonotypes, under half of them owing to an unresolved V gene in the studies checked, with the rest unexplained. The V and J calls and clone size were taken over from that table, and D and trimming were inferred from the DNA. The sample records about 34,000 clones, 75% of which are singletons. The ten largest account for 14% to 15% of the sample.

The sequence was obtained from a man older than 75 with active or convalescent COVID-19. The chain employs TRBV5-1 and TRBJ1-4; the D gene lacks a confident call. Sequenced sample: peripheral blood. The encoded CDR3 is CASSLTATNEKLFF. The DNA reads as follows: TGCGCCAGCAGCTTGACAGCTACTAATGAAAAACTGTTTTTT.